This T cell receptor (beta chain) was documented in a study of blood T cell repertoires in COVID-19. Only in-frame clones appear in the TCRdb table, and some are missing; sequencing was by immunoSEQ multiplex PCR. The sample has 150,000 to 200,000 clones; about 76% are singletons. This clone was seen only a few times. There are 15 residues in the CDR3. Trimming removed 2 bases from V and 10 bases from J, with 15 bases in between. The germline V gene has CDR1 MNHEY and CDR2 SVGAGI. This chain uses TRBV6-5 with TRBJ1-6; D may be TRBD1 (5 bases). This receptor was identified in a woman between 50 and 59 years old with active or convalescent COVID-19. The specimen was peripheral blood. CDR3: CASSYRGSAKSPLHF. The CDR3 bases are TGTGCCAGCAGTTACCGGGGGTCGGCGAAGTCACCCCTCCACTTT.